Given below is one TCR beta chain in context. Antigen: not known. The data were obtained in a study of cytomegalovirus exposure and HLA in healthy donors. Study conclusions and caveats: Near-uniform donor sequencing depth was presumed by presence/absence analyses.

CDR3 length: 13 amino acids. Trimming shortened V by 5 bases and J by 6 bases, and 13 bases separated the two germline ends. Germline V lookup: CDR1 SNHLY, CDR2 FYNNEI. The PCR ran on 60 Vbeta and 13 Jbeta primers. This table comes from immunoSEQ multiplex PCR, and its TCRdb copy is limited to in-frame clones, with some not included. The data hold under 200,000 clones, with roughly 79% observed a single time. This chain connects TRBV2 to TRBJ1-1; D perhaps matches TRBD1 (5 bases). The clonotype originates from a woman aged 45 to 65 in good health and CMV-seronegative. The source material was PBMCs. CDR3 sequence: CASSPEGRAEAFF. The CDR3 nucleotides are TGTGCCAGCAGTCCGGAGGGCAGGGCTGAAGCTTTCTTT.